This T cell receptor (beta chain) was captured by sequencing in a study of response to subunit inactivated influenza vaccine. General observations from the study: Authors proposed each seasonal influenza vaccination draws in few new T cells.

The CDR3 extends over 16 amino acids. Germline values: CDR1 MNHEY, CDR2 SMNVEV (reference sequence). Trimming pared 5 bases from V and 3 bases from J, leaving 18 bases between. This clonotype appeared a few times. Its specificity is unknown. TCRdb recomputed calls from the RT-PCR reads with MiXCR, one row per CDR3 protein. Of about 520,000 distinct CDR3 sequences detected, more than 7% appear once; the ten largest clones hold roughly 14%. Sequenced here: PBMCs from blood, sampled around 25 months after vaccination. The chain employs TRBV27 and TRBJ2-3; D may be TRBD2 (6 bases). The source is a man aged 50-75 years who received an inactivated influenza vaccine. CDR3 nucleotide sequence: TGTGCCAGCAGTCCCCTCCTTGAGGCGGGAACAGATACGCAGTATTTT. Its translation: CASSPLLEAGTDTQYF.